The entry below gives a single T cell receptor beta chain sequence along with its context. Generated by immunoSEQ multiplex PCR, the TCRdb table keeps only in-frame clones and is missing some. The table records under 300,000 clones, 82% of them present only once. These data originate in a study of blood T cell repertoires in COVID-19. The V and J ends lost 8 bases and 4 bases respectively, with 8 bases between them. The CDR3 covers 11 residues. The germline gives CDR1 MNHEY, CDR2 SVGAGI. This chain links TRBV6-5 with TRBJ1-1; perhaps TRBD1 as D (5 bases). Sequencing was done on a sample of peripheral blood. The clonotype was recovered from a woman aged 80 or older with active or convalescent COVID-19. CDR3 protein: CASQTVTEAFF. CDR3 in DNA: TGTGCCAGCCAGACAGTCACTGAAGCTTTCTTT.